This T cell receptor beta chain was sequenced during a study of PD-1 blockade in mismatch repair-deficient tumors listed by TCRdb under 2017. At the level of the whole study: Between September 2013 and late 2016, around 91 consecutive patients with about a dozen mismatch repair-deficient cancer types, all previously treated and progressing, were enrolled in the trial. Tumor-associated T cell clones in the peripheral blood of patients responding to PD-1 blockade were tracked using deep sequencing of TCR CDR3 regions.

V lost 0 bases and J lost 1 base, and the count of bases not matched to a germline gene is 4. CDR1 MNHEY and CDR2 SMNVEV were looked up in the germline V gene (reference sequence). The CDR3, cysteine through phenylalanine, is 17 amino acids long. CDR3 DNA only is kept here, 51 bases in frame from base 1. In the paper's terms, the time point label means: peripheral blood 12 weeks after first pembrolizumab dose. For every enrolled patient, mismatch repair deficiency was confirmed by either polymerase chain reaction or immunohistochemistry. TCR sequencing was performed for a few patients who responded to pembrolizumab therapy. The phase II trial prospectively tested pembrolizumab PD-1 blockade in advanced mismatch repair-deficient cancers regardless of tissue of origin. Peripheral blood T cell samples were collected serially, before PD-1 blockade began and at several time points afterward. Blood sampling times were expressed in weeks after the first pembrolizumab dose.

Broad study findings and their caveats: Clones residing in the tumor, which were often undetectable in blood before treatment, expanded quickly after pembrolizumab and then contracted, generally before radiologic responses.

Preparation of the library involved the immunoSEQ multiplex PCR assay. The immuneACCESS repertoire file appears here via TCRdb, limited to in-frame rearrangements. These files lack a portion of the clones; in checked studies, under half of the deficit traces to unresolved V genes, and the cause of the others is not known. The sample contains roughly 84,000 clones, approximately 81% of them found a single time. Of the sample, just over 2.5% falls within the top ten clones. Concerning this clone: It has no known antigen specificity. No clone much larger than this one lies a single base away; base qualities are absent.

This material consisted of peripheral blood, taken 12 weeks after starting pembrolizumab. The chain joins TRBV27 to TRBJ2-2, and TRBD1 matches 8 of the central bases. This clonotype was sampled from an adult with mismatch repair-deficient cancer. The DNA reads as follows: TGTGCCAGCAGTTTATCCCTTGGGACAGGGAACACCGGGGAGCTGTTTTTT. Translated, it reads CASSLSLGTGNTGELFF.